Presented here are 13 T cell receptor beta chains from one specimen sequenced in a study of response to subunit inactivated influenza vaccine. TCRdb processed the RT-PCR reads anew with MiXCR; each CDR3 protein has one entry. The data contain about 520,000 distinct CDR3 sequences, about 25% of them singletons. Sequenced here: CD4+ T cells sorted from PBMCs, sampled roughly 5 days after vaccination. These receptors originate from a man between 45 and 60 years old who received an inactivated influenza vaccine.

This clonotype was seen a few times. The chain employs TRBV12-3 or TRBV12-4 and TRBJ2-1; D gene unclear. There are 11 residues in the CDR3. Trimming pared 5 bases from V and 10 bases from J, leaving 9 bases between. As DNA, the CDR3 is TGTGCCAGCAGTCGCGCCATGGAGCAGTTCTTC. Protein product: CASSRAMEQFF.

This clonotype turned up a few times. This chain's CDR3 is CSAREEGVYRSPLHF. The CDR3 DNA sequence: TGCAGTGCTAGAGAAGAAGGGGTATATCGTTCACCCCTCCACTTT. The chain uses TRBV20-1 and TRBJ1-6; D is possibly TRBD1 (5 bases). V lost 0 bases and J lost 9, with 15 bases in between. The CDR3 consists of 15 residues. Per germline, CDR1 DFQATT and CDR2 SNEGSKA (reference sequence).

V usage is TRBV3-1 and J usage is TRBJ2-3; weak D call: TRBD2 (5 bases). V lost 10 bases and J lost 0, with 23 bases in between. Germline V lookup: CDR1 LGHDT, CDR2 YNNKEL (reference sequence). The CDR3 length is 17 residues. The CDR3 protein is CATTHLAWLGSTDTQYF. The CDR3 nucleotides read TGTGCCACCACCCATCTAGCATGGTTGGGAAGCACAGATACGCAGTATTTT.

The table lists this clonotype with a few counts. This rearrangement joins TRBV6-5 to TRBJ1-1, with D possibly being TRBD1 (5 bases). The V gene lost 0 bases and the J gene lost 4 bases, with 9 bases spanning the gap. The CDR3 consists of 14 residues. Germline-derived CDR1 and CDR2 are MNHEY and SVGAGI. CDR3 DNA: TGTGCCAGCAGTTACTCGGGGCAGGGCACTGAAGCTTTCTTT. It is translated as CASSYSGQGTEAFF.

This clonotype was found a few times. The chain carries TRBV5-1 and TRBJ1-6; no reliable D call. The CDR3 covers 14 residues. Trimming removed 7 bases from V and 3 bases from J, with 11 bases in between. Germline CDR1 and CDR2: SGHRS and YFSETQ. CDR3 residues: CASREGDYNSPLHF. As DNA, the CDR3 is TGCGCCAGCCGCGAGGGAGACTATAATTCACCCCTCCACTTT.

This clonotype was detected a few times. The DNA for the CDR3 is TGTGCCAGCAGCTTGTCTTCCGGGACAGGGGTCCACGAGCAGTACTTC. This codes for CASSLSSGTGVHEQYF. The rearrangement joins TRBV7-2 to TRBJ2-7; 10 positions match TRBD1. From germline, CDR1 is SGHTA and CDR2 FQGNSA. The trim removed 3 bases at V and 5 bases at J, leaving 10 bases unmatched. CDR3 length: 16 residues.

This clonotype turned up a few times. CDR3 in amino acids: CGTGGGGSSYNEQFF. CDR3 DNA sequence: TGTGGCACCGGGGGCGGGGGGAGCTCCTACAATGAGCAGTTCTTC. This chain connects TRBV27 to TRBJ2-1, with 8 bases lining up with TRBD2. There are 15 residues in the CDR3. CDR1 and CDR2 from the germline V gene are MNHEY and SMNVEV (reference sequence).

This clonotype was seen only a few times. V and J are TRBV2 and TRBJ2-1, with 11 bases matching TRBD1. J was trimmed by 7 bases and V by 5 bases; bases with no gene match: 4. Looked up from germline, CDR1 is SNHLY and CDR2 is FYNNEI. The CDR3 loop spans 14 amino acids. CDR3 nucleotide sequence: TGTGCCAGCAGTCCCGGGACAGGGGGGAATGAGCAGTTCTTC. Translation gives CASSPGTGGNEQFF.

The chain joins TRBV20-1 to TRBJ2-2, with D possibly TRBD2 on 6 matching bases. Trimming removed 3 bases at V and 5 bases at J, with 7 bases between. Germline V CDR1 and CDR2: DFQATT, SNEGSKA (reference sequence). The CDR3 is 12 residues long. The CDR3 reads CSARRDTGELFF. Here the CDR3 DNA reads TGCAGTGCTAGGCGGGATACCGGGGAGCTGTTTTTT.

The genes are TRBV11-2 and TRBJ2-3; D might be TRBD2 (6 bases). The CDR3 runs 15 residues. The germline gives CDR1 SGHAT, CDR2 FQNNGV. Trimming cost V 2 bases and J 1 base, with 10 bases left between them. The CDR3 protein is CASSLRGKGTDTQYF. The CDR3 DNA follows: TGTGCCAGCAGCTTACGCGGGAAAGGCACAGATACGCAGTATTTT.

Remarks on this clonotype: At one boundary the junction diverges from the germline segment, which might be a read error. The V gene is TRBV7-2, the J gene TRBJ2-5; a possible D gene is TRBD2 (5 bases). The CDR3 runs 12 residues. Germline CDR1 reads SGHTA; CDR2 reads FQGNSA. This CDR3 is CASSLRWETQNF. The CDR3 region has the DNA TGTGCCAGCAGCTTAAGGTGGGAGACCCAGAACTTC.

The V call is TRBV10-3, the J call TRBJ2-4; unclear D gene. Trimming removed 10 bases from V and 5 bases from J, with 9 bases in between. The CDR3 runs 11 residues. Germline lookup yields CDR1 ENHRY and CDR2 SYGVKD. CDR3 nucleotide sequence: TGTGCCACCGTTAGGGAAAACATTCAGTACTTC. Its protein product is CATVRENIQYF.

This clonotype turned up a few times. The V gene is TRBV5-1, the J gene TRBJ2-1; perhaps TRBD2 as D (5 bases). Germline CDR1 and CDR2: SGHRS and YFSETQ. There are 15 residues in the CDR3. The V end lost 4 bases, the J end lost 5 bases, and 16 bases lay between the germline ends. In DNA form, the CDR3 reads TGCGCCAGCAGCCGGGGTCTAGAGGTTGACAATGAGCAGTTCTTC. It codes for CASSRGLEVDNEQFF.